This T cell receptor (beta chain) was retrieved from a study of neurological immune-mediated disorders. V was trimmed by 2 bases and J by 2 bases, leaving 11 bases between them. The CDR3 length is 14 residues. CDR1 is SGDLS and CDR2 is YYNGEE in the germline V gene. Study-level findings and limits: The greatest TCR clonal expansion occurred in HTLV-1-associated myelopathy and the least in multiple sclerosis, which fell below healthy controls. No CDR3 amino acid sequences recurred among expanded clones across subjects, suggesting private repertoires in all groups.

TCRdb ran MiXCR on the 5' RACE reads and lists one entry per CDR3 protein. The table includes about 55,000 distinct CDR3 sequences, more than 4% detected once. With respect to this clonotype: Its target is unknown. Possible read error: a much larger clone is one base away.

The chain joins TRBV9 to TRBJ2-7; no reliable D call. The origin of this receptor is a man between 50 and 59 years old with multiple sclerosis. The specimen sequenced was PBMCs. CDR3 sequence (DNA): TGTGCCAGCAGCGTGGGCCCGACTCCCTACGAGCAGTACTTC. As protein: CASSVGPTPYEQYF.